This TCR beta chain was recorded in a study of control samples from healthy donors and cancer patients. V was pared by 5 bases and J by 7 bases, with 14 bases between. CDR3 size: 14 residues. CDR1 is MNHEY and CDR2 is SMNVEV in the germline V gene (reference sequence). The data were produced by immunoSEQ multiplex PCR, yet TCRdb's version contains in-frame clones alone and is incomplete. The sample lists around 80,000 clones, more than 70% occurring once. Material: blood. The receptor comes from a woman in her 50s in good health. The genes are TRBV27 and TRBJ1-4; no clear D. The CDR3 DNA follows: TGTGCCAGCAGTCCGAAGTTAGGAAGTGAAAAACTGTTTTTT. It yields the protein CASSPKLGSEKLFF.